The T cell receptor beta chain described here comes from a study of CD8+ T cells in alopecia areata listed by TCRdb under 2018. Study-level background: Treated patients were enrolled in an open-label pilot trial of oral tofacitinib at 5 to 10 mg twice daily for moderate-to-severe alopecia areata. Clonality in the scalp was compared among normal scalp (n=4), patchy alopecia areata scalp (n=8), and alopecia totalis/universalis scalp (n=8). For the treated patients, the SALT score, which quantifies what percentage of scalp surface area is affected, served as the measure of disease severity. RNA was extracted with the PAXgene miRNA kit for fixed scalp, the miRNeasy kit for PBMCs, and the RNeasy kit for mouse skin. Biopsies were taken from tofacitinib-treated patients at baseline and again at 4 and 24 weeks into treatment, and several of those patients also had a later scalp biopsy. Patients received tofacitinib for 6 to 18 months and were then followed off drug for 6 months to check for delayed response and recurrence. On the human side, TCRbeta sequencing was run on scalp tissue and on sorted CD4+ and CD8+ peripheral blood T cells from healthy controls and from alopecia areata patients with either patchy or totalis/universalis disease. High-throughput TCRbeta sequencing was used to examine T cell clonal expansion in alopecia areata in both the C3H/HeJ mouse model and human patients. TCRbeta CDR3 regions were amplified by immunoSEQ multiplex PCR using 35 Vbeta forward and 13 Jbeta reverse primers.

What the research found in general, with its limitations: Compared with normal scalp, lesional scalp had higher clonality and more expanded CD8+ clones, particularly in alopecia totalis/universalis, a pattern that suggests antigenic drive. Many expanded lesional clones persisted in scalp and blood during tofacitinib treatment, which may partly explain relapse after stopping treatment. Because the treated cohort was small and had only one nonresponder, larger studies are needed to examine links between baseline CD8+ expansion and response. Scalp clonality and the number of expanded CD8+ clones among the top 100 scalp clones were significantly decreased by tofacitinib. Compared with mice, TCR sequences shared between patients were less clear, possibly partly because of HLA diversity across the patient population. Scalp TCR repertoire analysis is complicated because resident alphabeta T cells in normal human skin are also sequenced, whereas mouse skin is dominated by gammadelta T cells.

Points on this clone: This clone's antigen is unknown. No base quality values were provided; no much bigger clone lies one nucleotide off.

Clipping removes 0 bases from V and 7 bases from J, with 15 as the unmatched junction base count. The germline V gene encodes CDR1 SEHNR and CDR2 FQNEAQ (reference sequence). Including the terminal cysteine and phenylalanine, the CDR3 comprises 18 residues. Just CDR3 DNA is preserved here, 54 bases in frame from base 1. Library method: the immunoSEQ multiplex PCR assay. RNA was extracted from all samples and reverse transcribed into cDNA, which served as template for TCR sequencing. SuperScript III was used for first-strand cDNA synthesis, primed with a 2:1 mix of oligo-dT and random hexamers. A synthetic immune receptor repertoire was used to measure amplification bias, and any remaining bias was corrected computationally. The study's processing was this. Raw reads were preprocessed for error removal, and CDR3 was defined according to IMGT conventions as running from the conserved cysteine to phenylalanine. Clonality was computed as 1 minus the Shannon entropy, with the entropy normalized by log2 of the number of productive unique TCRs. Whether each scalp clone was CD4 or CD8 was inferred by checking scalp TCRbeta sequences against the CD4 and CD8 repertoires from sorted blood. As stored in TCRdb, this immuneACCESS dataset retains in-frame rearrangements with V and J assigned. A fraction of the clones does not appear; measured against another copy, unresolved V genes explain less than half of the discrepancy, and the remainder lacks a known reason. That table gives V, J and clone size, and the DNA gave D and trimming. The sample table records approximately 90,000 clones; 60% to 80% of these occur just once. The ten top clones hold 17% of the sample.

The treatment or condition label here, explained by the study, means: oral pan-JAK inhibitor, 5-10 mg twice daily. Lesional scalp punch biopsies and peripheral blood were obtained from alopecia areata patients. PBMCs were separated by density centrifugation and stained for CD3, CD4 and CD8, after which CD4+ and CD8+ T cells were sorted on a FACSAria. The sequence came from a human donor with alopecia areata. Recombination joined TRBV7-9 with TRBJ2-4, with 7 bases matching TRBD2. The sample here was CD8+ T cells sorted from blood, taken between weeks 43 and 45, from a patient treated with tofacitinib. CDR3 protein: CASSLAEGRGTTYNIQYF. The DNA sequence is TGTGCCAGCAGCTTAGCGGAGGGGCGGGGGACCACTTATAACATTCAGTACTTC.